Reported below is one TCR beta chain. Antigen specificity is unknown. Construction of TCR beta libraries was performed using quantitative 5'-RACE with molecular barcodes. TCRdb reanalysed the 5' RACE reads using MiXCR and keeps one entry per CDR3 protein. The sample includes 150,000 or so distinct CDR3 sequences, roughly 10% of them seen just once. Germline lookup yields CDR1 SEHNR and CDR2 FQNEAQ (reference sequence). The CDR3 runs to 14 residues. V lost 5 bases and J lost 5, with 15 bases in between. These data originate in a study of CD8 T cells in ankylosing spondylitis. Broader study findings: Clones tied to disease were said to be significantly enriched in matched ankylosing spondylitis synovial fluid.

Sequencing was done on a sample of blood, either unsorted or a sorted T cell fraction (not recorded which). The TCR comes from a female donor with ankylosing spondylitis or in good health (not recorded which). The V and J genes are TRBV7-9 and TRBJ2-5, with D unclear. The CDR3 region has the DNA TGTGCCAGCAGCGCGGACCATGACTGGGAGACCCAGTACTTC. Encoded protein: CASSADHDWETQYF.